The clone carrying this T cell receptor (beta chain) was observed a few times. Its matching antigen is unknown. Trimming cost V 3 bases and J 3 bases, with 13 bases left between them. CDR3 length: 14 amino acids. Germline values: CDR1 SGHRS, CDR2 YFSETQ. A single heparinised draw of approximately 100 mL on average was taken per donor. Stem cell-like memory, regulatory, central memory and naive CD4+ cells were sorted via CD45RO/CCR7/CD25/CD127/CD95/CD27. This sample was taken from a study of beta chain features in type 1 diabetes. Study-wide results and caveats: Diminished insertions and augmented deletions at VDJ junctions characterized type 1 diabetes patients.

TCRB transcripts that were expressed got sequenced, as all of the isolated RNA had been reverse transcribed. Assay: immunoSEQ multiplex PCR; the TCRdb copy retains only in-frame clones and omits some. The data hold approximately 470,000 clones, with 30% observed a single time. The receptor was isolated from a man aged 18 to 29 in good health. Sequences were obtained from naive CD4+ T cells from blood. V usage is TRBV5-1 and J usage is TRBJ2-7; either TRBD1 or TRBD2 may supply D (5 bases each). The CDR3 is CASSSGTVDYEQYF. The CDR3 DNA reads TGCGCCAGCAGCTCCGGGACGGTGGACTACGAGCAGTACTTC.